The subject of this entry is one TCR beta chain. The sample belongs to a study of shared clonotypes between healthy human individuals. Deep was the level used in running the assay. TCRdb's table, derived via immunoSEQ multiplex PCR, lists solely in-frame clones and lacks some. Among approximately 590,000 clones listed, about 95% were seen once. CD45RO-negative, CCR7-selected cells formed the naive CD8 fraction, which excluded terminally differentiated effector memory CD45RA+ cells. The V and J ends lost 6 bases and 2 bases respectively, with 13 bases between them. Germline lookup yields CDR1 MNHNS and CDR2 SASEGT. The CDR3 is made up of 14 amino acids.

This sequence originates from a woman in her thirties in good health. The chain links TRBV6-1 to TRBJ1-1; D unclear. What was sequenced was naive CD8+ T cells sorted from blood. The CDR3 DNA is TGTGCCAGCAGCGACAATCCCTTTAACACTGAAGCTTTCTTT. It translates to CASSDNPFNTEAFF.